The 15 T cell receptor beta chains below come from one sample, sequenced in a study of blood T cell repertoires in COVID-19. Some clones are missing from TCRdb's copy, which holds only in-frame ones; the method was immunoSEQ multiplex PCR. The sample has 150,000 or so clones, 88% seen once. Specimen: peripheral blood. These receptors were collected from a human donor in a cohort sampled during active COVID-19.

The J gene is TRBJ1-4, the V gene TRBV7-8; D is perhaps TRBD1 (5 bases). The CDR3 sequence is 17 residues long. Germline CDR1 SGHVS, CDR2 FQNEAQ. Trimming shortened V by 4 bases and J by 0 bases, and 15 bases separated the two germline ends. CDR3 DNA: TGTGCCAGCAGCTGGAAGGCAGGGTTTTCAACTAATGAAAAACTGTTTTTT. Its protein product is CASSWKAGFSTNEKLFF.

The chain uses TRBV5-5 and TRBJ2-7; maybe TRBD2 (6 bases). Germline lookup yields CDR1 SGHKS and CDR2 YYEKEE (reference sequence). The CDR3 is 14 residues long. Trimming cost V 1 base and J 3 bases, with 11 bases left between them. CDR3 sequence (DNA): TGTGCCAGCAGCTTGAGGTGGCGGGACTACGAGCAGTACTTC. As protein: CASSLRWRDYEQYF. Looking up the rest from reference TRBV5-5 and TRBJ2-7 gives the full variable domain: DAGVTQSPTHLIKTRGQQVTLRCSPISGHKSVSWYQQVLGQGPQFIFQYYEKEERGRGNFPDRFSARQFPNYSSELNVNALLLGDSALYLCASSLRWRDYEQYFGPGTRLTVT.

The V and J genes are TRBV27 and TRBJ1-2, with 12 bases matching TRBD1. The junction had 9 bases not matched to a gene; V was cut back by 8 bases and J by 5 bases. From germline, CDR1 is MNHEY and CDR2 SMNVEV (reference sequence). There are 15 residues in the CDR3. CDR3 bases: TGTGCCAGCGGGACAGGGGGCACCTATGGTTATGGCTACACCTTC. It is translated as CASGTGGTYGYGYTF.

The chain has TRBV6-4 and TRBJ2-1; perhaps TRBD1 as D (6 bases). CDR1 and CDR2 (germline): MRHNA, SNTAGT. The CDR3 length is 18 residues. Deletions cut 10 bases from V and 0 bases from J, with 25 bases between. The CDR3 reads CANPYRVRRFSSYNEQFF. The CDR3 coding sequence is TGTGCCAACCCTTACAGGGTTAGGAGGTTCAGCTCCTACAATGAGCAGTTCTTC.

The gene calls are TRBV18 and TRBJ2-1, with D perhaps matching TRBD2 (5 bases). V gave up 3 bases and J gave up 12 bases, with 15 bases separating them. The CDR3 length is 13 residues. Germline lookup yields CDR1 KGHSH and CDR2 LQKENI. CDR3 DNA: TGTGCCAGCTCACCGGACGGAGCACGGGGGCAGTTCTTC. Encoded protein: CASSPDGARGQFF.

CDR3 sequence reads: CASSLPGYTDTQYF. The CDR3 DNA sequence: TGCGCCAGCAGCCTTCCGGGGTACACAGATACGCAGTATTTT. This rearrangement joins TRBV4-1 to TRBJ2-3; maybe TRBD2 (5 bases). The CDR3 covers 14 residues. Germline V lookup: CDR1 MGHRA, CDR2 YSYEKL. The V end lost 4 bases, the J end lost 2 bases, and 10 bases lay between the germline ends.

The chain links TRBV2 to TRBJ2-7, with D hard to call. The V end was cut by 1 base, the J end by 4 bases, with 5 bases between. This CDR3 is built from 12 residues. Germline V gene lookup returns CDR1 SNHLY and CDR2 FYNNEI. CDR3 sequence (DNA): TGTGCCAGCAGTGAAGTCGGTTACGAGCAGTACTTC. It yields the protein CASSEVGYEQYF.

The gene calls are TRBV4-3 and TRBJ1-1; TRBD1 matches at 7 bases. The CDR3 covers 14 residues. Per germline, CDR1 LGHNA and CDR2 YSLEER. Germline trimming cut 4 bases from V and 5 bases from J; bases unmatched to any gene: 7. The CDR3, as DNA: TGCGCCAGCAGCCGACAGGGCGGGGGGACTGAAGCTTTCTTT. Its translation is CASSRQGGGTEAFF.

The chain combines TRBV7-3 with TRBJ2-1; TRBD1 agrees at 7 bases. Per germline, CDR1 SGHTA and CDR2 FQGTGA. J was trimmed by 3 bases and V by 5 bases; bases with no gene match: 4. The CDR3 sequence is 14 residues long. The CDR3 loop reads CASSPGQSYNEQFF. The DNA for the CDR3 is TGTGCCAGCAGCCCGGGACAGAGCTACAATGAGCAGTTCTTC. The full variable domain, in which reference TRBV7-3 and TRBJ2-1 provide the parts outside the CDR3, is GAGVSQTPSNKVTEKGKYVELRCDPISGHTALYWYRQSLGQGPEFLIYFQGTGAADDSGLPNDRFFAVRPEGSVSTLKIQRTERGDSAVYLCASSPGQSYNEQFFGPGTRLTVL.

The CDR3 DNA follows: TGCGCCAGCAGCTTGGCGGGTGGCCTCTATGGCTACACCTTC. Protein: CASSLAGGLYGYTF. The gene calls are TRBV5-1 and TRBJ1-2; D is unclear. This CDR3 has 14 amino acids. Germline CDR1 reads SGHRS; CDR2 reads YFSETQ. V was trimmed by 0 bases and J by 4 bases, leaving 10 bases between them.

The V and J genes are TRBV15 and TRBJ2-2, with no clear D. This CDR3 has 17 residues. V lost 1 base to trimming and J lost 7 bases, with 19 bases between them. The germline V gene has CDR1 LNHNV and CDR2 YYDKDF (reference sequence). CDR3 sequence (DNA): TGTGCCACCAGCAGAGGGCCCCTCTCTGATGTTGACGGGGAGCTGTTTTTT. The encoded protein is CATSRGPLSDVDGELFF.

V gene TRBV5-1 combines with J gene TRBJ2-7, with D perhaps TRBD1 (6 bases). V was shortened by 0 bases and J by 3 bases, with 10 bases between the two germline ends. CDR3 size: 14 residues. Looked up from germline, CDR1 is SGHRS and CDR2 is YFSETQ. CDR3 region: CASSLDGTIYEQYF. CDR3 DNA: TGCGCCAGCAGCTTGGACGGGACAATCTACGAGCAGTACTTC.

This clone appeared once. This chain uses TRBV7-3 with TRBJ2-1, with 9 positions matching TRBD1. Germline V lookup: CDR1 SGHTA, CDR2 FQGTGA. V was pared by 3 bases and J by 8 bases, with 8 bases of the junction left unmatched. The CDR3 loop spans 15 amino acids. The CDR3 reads CASSFNRDRVHEQFF. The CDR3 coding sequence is TGTGCCAGCAGCTTTAACCGGGACAGGGTCCATGAGCAGTTCTTC.

The CDR3 region has the DNA TGTGCCAGCAGCCGACGAAATGACAAACAGGGAATTGGCTACGAGCAGTACTTC. Translated, it gives CASSRRNDKQGIGYEQYF. The J gene is TRBJ2-7, the V gene TRBV7-9; TRBD1 might be the D (6 bases). The CDR3 is 18 residues long. With 5 bases removed from V and 3 bases from J, the gap between germline ends came to 26 bases. The germline CDR1 and CDR2 sequences are SEHNR and FQNEAQ (reference sequence).

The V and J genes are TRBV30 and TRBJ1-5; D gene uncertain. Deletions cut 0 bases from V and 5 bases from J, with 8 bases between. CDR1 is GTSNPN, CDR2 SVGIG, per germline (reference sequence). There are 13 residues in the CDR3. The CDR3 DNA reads TGTGCCTGGAGTGTTAATCCGGATCAGCCCCAGCATTTT. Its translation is CAWSVNPDQPQHF.